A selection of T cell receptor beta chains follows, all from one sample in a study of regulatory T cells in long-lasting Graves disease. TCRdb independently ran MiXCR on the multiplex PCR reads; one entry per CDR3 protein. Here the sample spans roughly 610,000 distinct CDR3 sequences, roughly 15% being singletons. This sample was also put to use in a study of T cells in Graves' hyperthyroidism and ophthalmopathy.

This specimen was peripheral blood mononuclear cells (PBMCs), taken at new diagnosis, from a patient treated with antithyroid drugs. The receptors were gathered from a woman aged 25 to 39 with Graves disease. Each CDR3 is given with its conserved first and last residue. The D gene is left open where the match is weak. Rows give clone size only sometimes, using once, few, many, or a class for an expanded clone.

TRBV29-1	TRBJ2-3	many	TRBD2	CSVEGSGSVWDTQYF	TGCAGCGTTGAGGGTAGCGGGAGCGTATGGGATACGCAGTATTTT
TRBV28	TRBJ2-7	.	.	CASSYNQVHEQYF	TGTGCCAGCAGTTATAATCAGGTCCACGAGCAGTACTTC
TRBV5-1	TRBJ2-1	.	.	CASSLEGWQGEQFF	TGCGCCAGCAGCTTGGAAGGTTGGCAGGGTGAGCAGTTCTTC
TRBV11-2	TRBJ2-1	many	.	CASSPMGSRDEQFF	TGTGCCAGCAGCCCCATGGGGAGTCGGGATGAGCAGTTCTTC
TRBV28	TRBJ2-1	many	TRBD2	CASSFLGTSGSGEQFF	TGTGCCAGCAGTTTCTTGGGGACTAGCGGGAGCGGGGAGCAGTTCTTC
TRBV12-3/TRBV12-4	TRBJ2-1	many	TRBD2	CASSFTSAKQFF	TGTGCCAGCAGTTTTACTAGCGCCAAGCAGTTCTTC
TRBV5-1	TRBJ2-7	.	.	CASSLSRGEQYF	TGCGCCAGCAGCTTGTCCAGGGGCGAGCAGTACTTC
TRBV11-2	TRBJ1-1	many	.	CASSLKWAATEAFF	TGTGCCAGCAGCTTAAAGTGGGCGGCCACTGAAGCTTTCTTT
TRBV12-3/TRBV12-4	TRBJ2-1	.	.	CASSLVGEVGGYEQFF	TGTGCCAGCAGTTTAGTGGGAGAGGTCGGTGGGTATGAGCAGTTCTTC
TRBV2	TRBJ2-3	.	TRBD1	CASRDRLPRTDTQYF	TGTGCCAGCAGGGACAGGCTGCCCCGCACAGATACGCAGTATTTT
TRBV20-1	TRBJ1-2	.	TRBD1	CSARVTGVSYYGYTF	TGCAGTGCTAGGGTTACAGGGGTTTCGTACTATGGCTACACCTTC
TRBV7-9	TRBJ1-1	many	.	CASSGGWADTEAFF	TGTGCCAGCAGCGGAGGGTGGGCGGACACTGAAGCTTTCTTT
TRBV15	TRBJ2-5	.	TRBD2	CATSRGFTSGRAQETQYF	TGTGCCACCAGCAGAGGCTTCACTAGCGGGAGGGCCCAGGAGACCCAGTACTTC
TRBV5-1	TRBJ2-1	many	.	CASSPPRGSSYNEQFF	TGCGCCAGCAGCCCCCCCCGGGGGAGCTCCTACAATGAGCAGTTCTTC
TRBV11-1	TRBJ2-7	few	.	CASSFYQGPYEQYF	TGTGCCAGCAGCTTTTACCAGGGACCCTACGAGCAGTACTTC
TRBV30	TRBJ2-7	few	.	CAWSYKTGTLSYEQYF	TGTGCCTGGAGTTATAAAACCGGGACACTTTCCTACGAGCAGTACTTC
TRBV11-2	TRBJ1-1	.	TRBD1	CASSQGDLNTEAFF	TGCGCCAGCAGCCAGGGGGACCTCAACACTGAAGCTTTCTTT
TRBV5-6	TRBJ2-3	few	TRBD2	CASSWGLSDTQYF	TGTGCCAGCAGCTGGGGACTATCAGATACGCAGTATTTT
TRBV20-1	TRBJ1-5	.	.	CSARGRGAGPGGNQPQHF	TGCAGTGCTAGAGGGAGGGGGGCAGGGCCGGGCGGCAATCAGCCCCAGCATTTT
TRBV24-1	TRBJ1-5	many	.	CATSDAQGMGNQPQHF	TGTGCCACCAGTGATGCCCAGGGAATGGGAAATCAGCCCCAGCATTTT
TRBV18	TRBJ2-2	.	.	CASSVVGTLNTGELFF	TGTGCCAGCTCCGTCGTCGGCACATTGAACACCGGGGAGCTGTTTTTT
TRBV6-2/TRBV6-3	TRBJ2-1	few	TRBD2	CASSYSAGGNNEQFF	TGTGCCAGCAGTTACTCGGCGGGAGGTAACAATGAGCAGTTCTTC